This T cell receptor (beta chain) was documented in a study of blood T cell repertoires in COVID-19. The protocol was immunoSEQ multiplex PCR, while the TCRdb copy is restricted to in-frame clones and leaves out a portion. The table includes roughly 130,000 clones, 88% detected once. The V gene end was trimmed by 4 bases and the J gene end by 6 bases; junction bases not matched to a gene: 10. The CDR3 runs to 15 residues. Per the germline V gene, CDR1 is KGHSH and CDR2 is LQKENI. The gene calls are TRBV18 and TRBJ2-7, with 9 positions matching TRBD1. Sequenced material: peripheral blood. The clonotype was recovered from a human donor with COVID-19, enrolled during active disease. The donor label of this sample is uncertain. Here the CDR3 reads CASSLGDRVISEQYF. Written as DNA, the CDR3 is TGTGCCAGCTCACTGGGGGACAGGGTGATCTCCGAGCAGTACTTC. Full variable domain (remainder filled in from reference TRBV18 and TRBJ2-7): NAGVMQNPRHLVRRRGQEARLRCSPMKGHSHVYWYRQLPEEGLKFMVYLQKENIIDESGMPKERFSAEFPKEGPSILRIQQVVRGDSAAYFCASSLGDRVISEQYFGPGTRLTVT.